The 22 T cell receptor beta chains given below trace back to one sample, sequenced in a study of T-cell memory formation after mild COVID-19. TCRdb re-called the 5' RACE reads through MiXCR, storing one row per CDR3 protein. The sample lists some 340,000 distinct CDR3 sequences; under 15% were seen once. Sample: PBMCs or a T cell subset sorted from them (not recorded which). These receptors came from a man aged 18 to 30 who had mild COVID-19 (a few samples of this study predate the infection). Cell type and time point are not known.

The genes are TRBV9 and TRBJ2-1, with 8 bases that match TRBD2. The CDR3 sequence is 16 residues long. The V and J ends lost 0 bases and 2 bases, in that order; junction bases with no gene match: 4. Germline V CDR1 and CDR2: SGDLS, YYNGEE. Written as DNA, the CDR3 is TGTGCCAGCAGCGTAGTGGCGGGGGGCGCCTACAATGAGCAGTTCTTC. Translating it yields CASSVVAGGAYNEQFF.

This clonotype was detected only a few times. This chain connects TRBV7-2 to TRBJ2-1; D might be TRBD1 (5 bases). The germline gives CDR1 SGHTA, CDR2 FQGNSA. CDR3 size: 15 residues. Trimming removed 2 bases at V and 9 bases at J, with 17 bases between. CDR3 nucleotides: TGTGCCAGCAGCTTACAGTGGCAGGGATCGGGTGAGCAGTTCTTC. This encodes CASSLQWQGSGEQFF.

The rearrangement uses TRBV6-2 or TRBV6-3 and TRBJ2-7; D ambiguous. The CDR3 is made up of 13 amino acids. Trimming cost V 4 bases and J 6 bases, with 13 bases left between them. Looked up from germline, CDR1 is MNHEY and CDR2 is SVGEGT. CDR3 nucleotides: TGTGCCAGCAGTTCTCGGACCCCTTCCGAGCAGTACTTC. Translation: CASSSRTPSEQYF.

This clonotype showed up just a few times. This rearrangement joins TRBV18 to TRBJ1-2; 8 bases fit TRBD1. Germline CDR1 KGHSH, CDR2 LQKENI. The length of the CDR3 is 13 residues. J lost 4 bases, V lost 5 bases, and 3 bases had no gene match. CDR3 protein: CASSWTGPYGYTF. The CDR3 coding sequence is TGTGCCAGCTCATGGACAGGGCCCTATGGCTACACCTTC.

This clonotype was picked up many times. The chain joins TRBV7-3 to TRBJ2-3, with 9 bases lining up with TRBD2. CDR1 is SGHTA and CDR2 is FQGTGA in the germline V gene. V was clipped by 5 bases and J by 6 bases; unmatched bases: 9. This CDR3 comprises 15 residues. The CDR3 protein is CASSRAGGDSDTQYF. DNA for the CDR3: TGTGCCAGCAGCCGAGCGGGGGGTGATTCCGATACGCAGTATTTT.

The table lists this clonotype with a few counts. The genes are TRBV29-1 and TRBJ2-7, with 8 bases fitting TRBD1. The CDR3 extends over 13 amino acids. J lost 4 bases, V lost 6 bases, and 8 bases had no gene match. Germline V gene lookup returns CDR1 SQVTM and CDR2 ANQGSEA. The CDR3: CSVGQASPYEQYF. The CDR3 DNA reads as TGCAGCGTGGGACAGGCATCTCCTTACGAGCAGTACTTC.

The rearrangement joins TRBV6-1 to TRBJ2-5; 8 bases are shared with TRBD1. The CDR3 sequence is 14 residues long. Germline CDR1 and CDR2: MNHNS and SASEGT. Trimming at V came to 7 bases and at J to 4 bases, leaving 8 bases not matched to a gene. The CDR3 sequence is CASNLGRGRETQYF. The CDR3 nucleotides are TGTGCCAGCAATCTGGGCAGGGGGCGAGAGACCCAGTACTTC.

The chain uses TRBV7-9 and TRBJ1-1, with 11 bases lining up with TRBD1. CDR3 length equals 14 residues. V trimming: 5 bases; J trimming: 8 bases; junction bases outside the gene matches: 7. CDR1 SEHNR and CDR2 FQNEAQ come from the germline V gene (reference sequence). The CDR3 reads CASSHGQGAREAFF. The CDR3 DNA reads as TGTGCCAGCAGCCATGGACAGGGGGCGCGAGAAGCTTTCTTT.

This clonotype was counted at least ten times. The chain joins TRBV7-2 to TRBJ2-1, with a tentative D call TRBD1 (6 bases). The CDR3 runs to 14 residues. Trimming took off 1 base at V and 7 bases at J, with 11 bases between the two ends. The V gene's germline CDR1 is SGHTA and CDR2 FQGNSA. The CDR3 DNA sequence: TGTGCCAGCAGCTTAGAGAGGACAGAGAATGAGCAGTTCTTC. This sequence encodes CASSLERTENEQFF.

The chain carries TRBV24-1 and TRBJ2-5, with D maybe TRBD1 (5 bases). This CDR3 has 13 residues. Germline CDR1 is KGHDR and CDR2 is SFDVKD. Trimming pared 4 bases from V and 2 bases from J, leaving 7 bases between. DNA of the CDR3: TGTGCCACCAGTGACCGACAGCAAGAGACCCAGTACTTC. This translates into CATSDRQQETQYF.

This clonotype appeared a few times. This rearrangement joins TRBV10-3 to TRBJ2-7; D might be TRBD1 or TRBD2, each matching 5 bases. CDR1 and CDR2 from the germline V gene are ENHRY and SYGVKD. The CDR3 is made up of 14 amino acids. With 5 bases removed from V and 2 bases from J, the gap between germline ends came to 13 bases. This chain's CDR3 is CAISTREPTYEQYF. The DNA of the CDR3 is TGTGCCATCAGTACCAGGGAGCCCACCTACGAGCAGTACTTC.

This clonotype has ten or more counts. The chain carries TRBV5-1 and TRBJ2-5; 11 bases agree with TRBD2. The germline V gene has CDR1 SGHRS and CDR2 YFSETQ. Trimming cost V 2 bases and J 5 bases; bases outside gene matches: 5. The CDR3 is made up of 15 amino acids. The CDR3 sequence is CASSFGSGGAETQYF. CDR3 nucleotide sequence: TGCGCCAGCAGCTTCGGTAGCGGGGGGGCCGAGACCCAGTACTTC.

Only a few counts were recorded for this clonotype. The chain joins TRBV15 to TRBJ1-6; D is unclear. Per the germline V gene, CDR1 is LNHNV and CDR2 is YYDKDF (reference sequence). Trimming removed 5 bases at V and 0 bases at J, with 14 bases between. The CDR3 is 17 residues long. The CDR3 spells CATSPGGESSYNSPLHF. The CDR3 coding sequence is TGTGCCACCAGCCCGGGCGGGGAAAGCTCCTATAATTCACCCCTCCACTTT. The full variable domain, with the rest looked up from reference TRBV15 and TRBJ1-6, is DAMVIQNPRYQVTQFGKPVTLSCSQTLNHNVMYWYQQKSSQAPKLLFHYYDKDFNNEADTPDNFQSRRPNTSFCFLDIRSPGLGDTAMYLCATSPGGESSYNSPLHFGNGTRLTVT.

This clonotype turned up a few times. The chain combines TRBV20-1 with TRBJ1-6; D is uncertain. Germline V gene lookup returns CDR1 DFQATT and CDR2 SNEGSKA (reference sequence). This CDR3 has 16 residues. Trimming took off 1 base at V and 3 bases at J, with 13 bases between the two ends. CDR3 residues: CSARVRGGSYNSPLHF. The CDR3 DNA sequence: TGCAGTGCTAGAGTGCGTGGAGGCAGCTATAATTCACCCCTCCACTTT.

CDR3 sequence (DNA): TGTGCCAGGAGGTGGTCAGATACGCAGTATTTT. Residues: CARRWSDTQYF. The chain carries TRBV21-1 and TRBJ2-3. TRBV21-1 is deemed a pseudogene. CDR3 length equals 11 residues.

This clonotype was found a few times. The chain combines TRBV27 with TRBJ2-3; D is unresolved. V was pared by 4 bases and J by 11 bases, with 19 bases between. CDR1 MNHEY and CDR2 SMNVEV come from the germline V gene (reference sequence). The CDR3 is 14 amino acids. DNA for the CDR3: TGTGCCAGCAGTTCCCTCGGCCTCGGGTTGGGGCAGTATTTT. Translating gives CASSSLGLGLGQYF.

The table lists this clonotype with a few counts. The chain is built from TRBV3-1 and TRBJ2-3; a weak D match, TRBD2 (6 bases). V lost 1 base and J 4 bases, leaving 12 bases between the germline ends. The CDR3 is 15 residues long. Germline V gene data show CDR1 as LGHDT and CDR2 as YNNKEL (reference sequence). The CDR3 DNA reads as TGTGCCAGCAGCCAAGTAGGGCTAGCGCCAGATACGCAGTATTTT. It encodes CASSQVGLAPDTQYF.

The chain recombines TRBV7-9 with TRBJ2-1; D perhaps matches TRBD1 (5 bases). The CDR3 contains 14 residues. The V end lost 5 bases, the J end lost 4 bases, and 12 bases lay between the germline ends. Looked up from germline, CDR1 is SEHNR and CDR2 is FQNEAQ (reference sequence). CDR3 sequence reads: CASSPRQGYNEQFF. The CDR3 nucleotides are TGTGCCAGCAGCCCGAGGCAGGGATACAATGAGCAGTTCTTC.

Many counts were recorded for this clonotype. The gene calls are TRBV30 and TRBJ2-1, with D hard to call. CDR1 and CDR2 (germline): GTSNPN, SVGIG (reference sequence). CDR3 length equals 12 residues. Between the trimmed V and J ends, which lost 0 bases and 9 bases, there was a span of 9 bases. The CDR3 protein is CAWSVLSAEQFF. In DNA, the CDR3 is TGTGCCTGGAGTGTACTCTCTGCTGAGCAGTTCTTC.

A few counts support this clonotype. The CDR3 coding sequence is TGTGCCTGGAGCCCGAAGGGGGCTGGAAACACCATATATTTT. Translating gives CAWSPKGAGNTIYF. The chain recombines TRBV30 with TRBJ1-3, with D tentatively TRBD1 (6 bases). The CDR3 totals 14 residues. Germline V gene data show CDR1 as GTSNPN and CDR2 as SVGIG (reference sequence). V was shortened by 3 bases and J by 2 bases, with 11 bases between the two germline ends.

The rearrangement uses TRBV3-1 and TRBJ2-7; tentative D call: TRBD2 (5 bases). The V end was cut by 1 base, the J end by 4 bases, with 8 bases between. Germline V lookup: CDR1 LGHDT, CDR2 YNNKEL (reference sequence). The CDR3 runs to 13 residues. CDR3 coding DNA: TGTGCCAGCAGCCAAGGTCCGGGGTACGAGCAGTACTTC. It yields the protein CASSQGPGYEQYF.

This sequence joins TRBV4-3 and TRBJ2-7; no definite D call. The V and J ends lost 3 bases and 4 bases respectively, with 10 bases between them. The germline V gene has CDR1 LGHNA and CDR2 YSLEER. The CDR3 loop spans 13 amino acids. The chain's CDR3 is CASSHNEGYEQYF. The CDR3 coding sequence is TGCGCCAGCAGCCACAACGAAGGTTACGAGCAGTACTTC.